The 31 T cell receptor beta chains below all came from one sample that was sequenced in a study of cytomegalovirus exposure and HLA in healthy donors. Repertoires were generated with immunoSEQ multiplex PCR, while TCRdb's copy carries only in-frame clones and drops some. Among more than 85,000 clones listed, approximately 94% were seen once. Input material: PBMCs. Every receptor here comes from a woman younger than 30 in good health and CMV-seronegative.

The J gene is TRBJ1-2, the V gene TRBV6-1, with D perhaps TRBD1 (6 bases). There are 14 residues in the CDR3. The germline V gene has CDR1 MNHNS and CDR2 SASEGT. V lost 1 base and J 2 bases, leaving 8 bases between the germline ends. The CDR3 sequence is CASSEGTDNYGYTF. The CDR3, as DNA: TGTGCCAGCAGTGAAGGGACAGACAACTATGGCTACACCTTC.

This clone appeared once. V gene TRBV28 combines with J gene TRBJ2-7, with TRBD2 matching over 7 bases. V was clipped by 5 bases and J by 4 bases; unmatched bases: 8. CDR3 length equals 14 residues. Germline values: CDR1 MDHEN, CDR2 SYDVKM. CDR3 sequence reads: CASSPAGERYEQYF. CDR3 bases: TGTGCCAGCAGTCCTGCGGGAGAGAGGTACGAGCAGTACTTC.

The chain uses TRBV10-3 and TRBJ2-3; 8 nucleotides agree with TRBD2. The CDR3 extends over 15 amino acids. V dropped 3 bases and J dropped 3; count of bases not matched to a gene: 5. From germline, CDR1 is ENHRY and CDR2 SYGVKD. CDR3 bases: TGTGCCATCAGTGAAGCGGGAGTAAGGACAGATACGCAGTATTTT. It specifies CAISEAGVRTDTQYF.

In this sample, this clone turned up once. The chain uses TRBV7-8 and TRBJ2-2, with D possibly TRBD2 on 5 matching bases. Trimming took off 1 base at V and 3 bases at J, with 9 bases between the two ends. Germline V gene data show CDR1 as SGHVS and CDR2 as FQNEAQ. This CDR3 contains 15 residues. CDR3 amino acids: CASSLDQRYTGELFF. The CDR3 nucleotides are TGTGCCAGCAGCTTAGATCAGCGGTACACCGGGGAGCTGTTTTTT.

The chain is built from TRBV11-1 and TRBJ2-1; TRBD2 matches 9 bases. The V and J ends lost 5 bases and 2 bases, in that order; junction bases with no gene match: 16. The CDR3 extends over 19 amino acids. Germline loops: CDR1 SGHAT, CDR2 FQDESV (reference sequence). The CDR3, as DNA: TGTGCCAGCAGCCCCGCCCTCCGACTAGCGGTCACGCCCTACAATGAGCAGTTCTTC. This sequence encodes CASSPALRLAVTPYNEQFF. Complete variable domain (other parts from reference TRBV11-1 and TRBJ2-1): EAEVAQSPRYKITEKSQAVAFWCDPISGHATLYWYRQILGQGPELLVQFQDESVVDDSQLPKDRFSAERLKGVDSTLKIQPAELGDSAMYLCASSPALRLAVTPYNEQFFGPGTRLTVL.

The CDR3 nucleotides read TGTGCCAGCAGTGAGCGGGGGGGGCGCAATCAGCCCCAGCATTTT. Translating gives CASSERGGRNQPQHF. V and J are TRBV2 and TRBJ1-5; D may be TRBD1 (6 bases). Germline V lookup: CDR1 SNHLY, CDR2 FYNNEI. V lost 3 bases and J lost 2, with 11 bases in between. The CDR3 loop spans 15 amino acids.

The chain couples TRBV6-5 to TRBJ1-2; the D gene is possibly TRBD1 (5 bases). Trimming shortened V by 5 bases and J by 4 bases, and 14 bases separated the two germline ends. In germline, CDR1 is MNHEY, CDR2 SVGAGI. The CDR3 runs to 14 residues. In DNA form, the CDR3 reads TGTGCCAGCAGTCCCCGGGGGAGGCTCTATGGCTACACCTTC. Translation gives CASSPRGRLYGYTF.

J is TRBJ2-3 and V is TRBV9; 11 nucleotides agree with TRBD2. The J segment lost 4 bases and the V segment lost 3 bases, leaving 10 bases of the junction unmatched. Germline V lookup: CDR1 SGDLS, CDR2 YYNGEE. The CDR3 runs 17 residues. The CDR3 here is CASSAFIAGGPADTQYF. CDR3 DNA: TGTGCCAGCAGCGCCTTCATAGCGGGAGGGCCAGCAGATACGCAGTATTTT.

This clone was seen only once. The chain links TRBV6-5 to TRBJ1-1; perhaps TRBD1 as D (5 bases). Trimming cost V 8 bases and J 2 bases, with 12 bases left between them. Germline loops: CDR1 MNHEY, CDR2 SVGAGI. The CDR3 sequence is 13 residues long. CDR3: CASSRQSNTEAFF. CDR3 sequence (DNA): TGTGCCAGCTCAAGACAGAGCAACACTGAAGCTTTCTTT.

V usage is TRBV19 and J usage is TRBJ1-2; D is unresolved. CDR1 and CDR2 (germline): LNHDA, SQIVND (reference sequence). V gave up 9 bases and J gave up 4 bases, with 18 bases separating them. CDR3 length: 14 residues. DNA of the CDR3: TGTGCCAGCCGGTGGAGCGCGAAGACCTATGGCTACACCTTC. It translates to CASRWSAKTYGYTF.

The chain employs TRBV9 and TRBJ2-7, with 7 bases that match TRBD1. The CDR3 covers 14 residues. The J segment lost 5 bases and the V segment lost 4 bases, leaving 9 bases of the junction unmatched. Germline V lookup: CDR1 SGDLS, CDR2 YYNGEE. The CDR3 bases are TGTGCCAGCAGCCGGGACCAGGGGGTAAACGAGCAGTACTTC. This encodes CASSRDQGVNEQYF.

The chain employs TRBV18 and TRBJ1-2; 10 bases align to TRBD1. Trimming removed 3 bases from V and 3 bases from J; junction bases left unmatched: 4. The CDR3 totals 15 residues. Germline lookup yields CDR1 KGHSH and CDR2 LQKENI. CDR3 residues: CASSPPGQGDYGYTF. CDR3 nucleotides: TGTGCCAGCTCACCCCCAGGACAGGGGGACTATGGCTACACCTTC.

The V call is TRBV18, the J call TRBJ2-7, with TRBD2 matching 9 bases. Germline-derived CDR1 and CDR2 are KGHSH and LQKENI. The V segment lost 3 bases and the J segment 4 bases; nucleotides outside the gene matches: 13. This CDR3 has 17 residues. The CDR3 loop is CASSPSASAGGIYEQYF. The CDR3 region has the DNA TGTGCCAGCTCACCGAGTGCATCGGCGGGAGGGATTTACGAGCAGTACTTC.

The CDR3 coding sequence is TGTGCCAGCAGGGAACAGGGGGCGAGGGAAAAACTGTTTTTT. Translating gives CASREQGAREKLFF. This chain uses TRBV2 with TRBJ1-4; 9 bases align to TRBD1. Trimming at V came to 6 bases and at J to 8 bases, leaving 7 bases not matched to a gene. There are 14 residues in the CDR3. Germline V gene sequence: CDR1 SNHLY, CDR2 FYNNEI.

This chain links TRBV25-1 with TRBJ2-7; D might be TRBD2 (6 bases). Per germline, CDR1 MGHDK and CDR2 SYGVNS. V was cut by 6 bases and J by 4 bases, with 16 bases left in between. This CDR3 has 14 residues. The CDR3 here is CASSFGTPLYEQYF. The CDR3, as DNA: TGTGCCAGCAGCTTCGGGACTCCCTTATACGAGCAGTACTTC.

The chain uses TRBV5-1 and TRBJ1-1, with D possibly being TRBD1 (5 bases). CDR1 is SGHRS, CDR2 YFSETQ, per germline. Deletions cut 1 base from V and 1 base from J, with 8 bases between. The CDR3 contains 14 residues. CDR3 in amino acids: CASSLSRANTEAFF. In DNA form, the CDR3 reads TGCGCCAGCAGCTTGAGCAGGGCGAACACTGAAGCTTTCTTT. Looking up the rest from reference TRBV5-1 and TRBJ1-1 gives the full variable domain: KAGVTQTPRYLIKTRGQQVTLSCSPISGHRSVSWYQQTPGQGLQFLFEYFSETQRNKGNFPGRFSGRQFSNSRSEMNVSTLELGDSALYLCASSLSRANTEAFFGQGTRLTVV.

This sequence joins TRBV4-2 and TRBJ2-7, with 11 bases lining up with TRBD1. The V gene's germline CDR1 is LGHNA and CDR2 YNFKEQ. V lost 4 bases, J lost 0 bases, and 2 bases stayed unmatched. The CDR3 has 15 residues. The CDR3 bases are TGTGCCAGCAGCCTGGGGACAGGGGGCTCCTACGAGCAGTACTTC. It codes for CASSLGTGGSYEQYF.

The chain carries TRBV10-3 and TRBJ1-2, with D maybe TRBD1 (6 bases). The germline V gene encodes CDR1 ENHRY and CDR2 SYGVKD. V lost 0 bases and J 6 bases, leaving 17 bases between the germline ends. CDR3 size: 16 residues. CDR3 nucleotide sequence: TGTGCCATCAGTGAGTCCCACCCACAGGGTATACATGGCTACACCTTC. Translated: CAISESHPQGIHGYTF.

The rearrangement uses TRBV15 and TRBJ2-5; 9 bases match TRBD1. V shed 5 bases, J shed 7 bases, and the junction held 8 bases outside the gene matches. The germline V gene encodes CDR1 LNHNV and CDR2 YYDKDF (reference sequence). The CDR3 is 14 residues long. The CDR3 loop is CATSGGTGRGTQYF. In DNA form, the CDR3 reads TGTGCCACCAGCGGTGGGACAGGGAGAGGGACCCAGTACTTC. The whole variable domain, remainder taken from reference TRBV15 and TRBJ2-5, is DAMVIQNPRYQVTQFGKPVTLSCSQTLNHNVMYWYQQKSSQAPKLLFHYYDKDFNNEADTPDNFQSRRPNTSFCFLDIRSPGLGDTAMYLCATSGGTGRGTQYFGPGTRLLVL.

The chain joins TRBV30 to TRBJ2-1; 13 nucleotides match TRBD2. V lost 7 bases, J lost 4 bases, and 4 bases stayed unmatched. This CDR3 comprises 14 residues. Germline assignment: CDR1 GTSNPN and CDR2 SVGIG (reference sequence). CDR3 region: CAFTGLAGYNEQFF. CDR3 sequence (DNA): TGTGCCTTCACGGGACTAGCGGGATACAATGAGCAGTTCTTC. Complete variable domain (other parts from reference TRBV30 and TRBJ2-1): SQTIHQWPATLVQPVGSPLSLECTVEGTSNPNLYWYRQAAGRGLQLLFYSVGIGQISSEVPQNLSASRPQDRQFILSSKKLLLSDSGFYLCAFTGLAGYNEQFFGPGTRLTVL.

The chain links TRBV7-8 to TRBJ2-5, with D perhaps matching TRBD1 (5 bases). The CDR3 covers 15 residues. Looked up from germline, CDR1 is SGHVS and CDR2 is FQNEAQ. V was trimmed by 5 bases and J by 5 bases, leaving 18 bases between them. In DNA, the CDR3 is TGTGCCAGCAGCCAGCAGGGTAATTTTTGGGAGACCCAGTACTTC. Translated: CASSQQGNFWETQYF.

The rearrangement joins TRBV6-1 to TRBJ2-7; D not resolved. V lost 8 bases, J lost 4 bases, and 9 bases lay in between. This CDR3 has 11 residues. Germline-derived CDR1 and CDR2 are MNHNS and SASEGT. The CDR3 sequence: CASRSIYEQYF. The CDR3 bases are TGTGCCAGCCGGTCGATTTACGAGCAGTACTTC.

The chain joins TRBV4-3 to TRBJ2-3; 11 nucleotides match TRBD2. CDR1 and CDR2 from the germline V gene are LGHNA and YSLEER. Trimming took 0 bases from V and 3 from J; bases not matched to a gene: 8. This CDR3 contains 18 residues. The CDR3 region has the DNA TGCGCCAGCAGCCAAGACCCTAGCGGGGGGCCAGTGACAGATACGCAGTATTTT. Protein: CASSQDPSGGPVTDTQYF.

J is TRBJ1-1 and V is TRBV18, with 9 bases aligning to TRBD1. Germline CDR1 is KGHSH and CDR2 is LQKENI. V dropped 4 bases and J dropped 5; count of bases not matched to a gene: 5. CDR3 length equals 14 residues. As DNA, the CDR3 is TGTGCCAGCTCACTGGGACAGGGAAATACTGAAGCTTTCTTT. It encodes CASSLGQGNTEAFF.

This clone was picked up one time. This chain links TRBV12-5 with TRBJ2-1; TRBD2 is a possible D gene (5 bases). The germline CDR1 and CDR2 sequences are LGHNT and FRNRAP. There are 18 residues in the CDR3. Trimming removed 1 base from V and 4 bases from J, with 20 bases in between. CDR3 in amino acids: CASGLAPRTVPGYNEQFF. Here the CDR3 DNA reads TGTGCTAGTGGTTTGGCACCCCGGACGGTTCCGGGGTACAATGAGCAGTTCTTC.

This clone was recorded once. The chain couples TRBV30 to TRBJ1-2; D is unresolved. Between the trimmed V and J ends, which lost 0 bases and 0 bases, there was a span of 8 bases. The CDR3 length is 14 residues. In germline, CDR1 is GTSNPN, CDR2 SVGIG (reference sequence). CDR3 coding DNA: TGTGCCTGGAGTGTACTCCCCTCTAACTATGGCTACACCTTC. It is translated as CAWSVLPSNYGYTF. The full variable domain, with the rest looked up from reference TRBV30 and TRBJ1-2, is SQTIHQWPATLVQPVGSPLSLECTVEGTSNPNLYWYRQAAGRGLQLLFYSVGIGQISSEVPQNLSASRPQDRQFILSSKKLLLSDSGFYLCAWSVLPSNYGYTFGSGTRLTVV.

The chain combines TRBV6-5 with TRBJ2-3; 9 bases are a match to TRBD1. The V gene's germline CDR1 is MNHEY and CDR2 SVGAGI. The CDR3 totals 14 residues. V trimming: 5 bases; J trimming: 6 bases; junction bases outside the gene matches: 6. The CDR3 DNA is TGTGCCAGCAGTGGGGGACAGGGCGCCGATACGCAGTATTTT. Protein sequence: CASSGGQGADTQYF.

The chain links TRBV4-3 to TRBJ2-5, with 9 bases that match TRBD2. The V and J ends lost 2 bases and 2 bases, in that order; junction bases with no gene match: 9. From germline, CDR1 is LGHNA and CDR2 YSLEER. This CDR3 spans 17 amino acids. The CDR3 region has the DNA TGCGCCAGCAGCCAAAATTCCGGCGGGGGGGCACAAGAGACCCAGTACTTC. Protein: CASSQNSGGGAQETQYF.

The rearrangement links TRBV19 to TRBJ1-2; D is unresolved. CDR3 size: 12 residues. The V end lost 7 bases, the J end lost 6 bases, and 12 bases lay between the germline ends. Germline CDR1 is LNHDA and CDR2 is SQIVND (reference sequence). The CDR3: CASNHAGHGYTF. In nucleotides, the CDR3 is TGTGCCAGTAACCACGCAGGCCATGGCTACACCTTC.

The V and J genes are TRBV4-1 and TRBJ1-5; 8 nucleotides line up with TRBD1. Germline V lookup: CDR1 MGHRA, CDR2 YSYEKL. After removal of 4 bases from V and 7 bases from J, the junction contained 9 bases not matched to a gene. This CDR3 is 15 amino acids long. Written as DNA, the CDR3 is TGCGCCAGCAGCCGACTACAGGGGGGTGGCCAGCCCCAGCATTTT. Its protein product is CASSRLQGGGQPQHF.

The chain combines TRBV6-4 with TRBJ2-1, with 9 bases that match TRBD2. V shed 4 bases, J shed 2 bases, and the junction held 3 bases outside the gene matches. Per the germline V gene, CDR1 is MRHNA and CDR2 is SNTAGT. This CDR3 has 15 amino acids. CDR3 DNA sequence: TGTGCCAGCAGTGCCGGCGGGGGGGCCTACAATGAGCAGTTCTTC. Translated, it gives CASSAGGGAYNEQFF.